Below are 2 T cell receptor beta chains sequenced from a single sample in a study of blood T cell repertoires in COVID-19. The protocol was immunoSEQ multiplex PCR, while the TCRdb copy is restricted to in-frame clones and leaves out a portion. The sample has 150,000 to 190,000 clones; 80% are singletons. Source material: peripheral blood. These receptors originate from a man aged 60-69 years with acute or convalescent COVID-19.

This chain joins TRBV28 and TRBJ2-7; 7 bases agree with TRBD2. CDR3 length equals 17 residues. CDR1 and CDR2 from the germline V gene are MDHEN and SYDVKM. The trim removed 10 bases at V and 3 bases at J, leaving 21 bases unmatched. Here the CDR3 reads CATTFTGGYVLNYEQYF. DNA for the CDR3: TGTGCCACAACTTTTACCGGGGGGTACGTCCTTAACTACGAGCAGTACTTC.

The gene calls are TRBV6-5 and TRBJ1-1; D not certain. The germline V gene encodes CDR1 MNHEY and CDR2 SVGAGI. The CDR3 is made up of 13 amino acids. V shed 0 bases and J shed 12 bases, with 14 bases lying between them. The CDR3 region has the DNA TGTGCCAGCAGTTACTCGGGAGGAGGATCAACTTTCTTT. Translated, it gives CASSYSGGGSTFF.